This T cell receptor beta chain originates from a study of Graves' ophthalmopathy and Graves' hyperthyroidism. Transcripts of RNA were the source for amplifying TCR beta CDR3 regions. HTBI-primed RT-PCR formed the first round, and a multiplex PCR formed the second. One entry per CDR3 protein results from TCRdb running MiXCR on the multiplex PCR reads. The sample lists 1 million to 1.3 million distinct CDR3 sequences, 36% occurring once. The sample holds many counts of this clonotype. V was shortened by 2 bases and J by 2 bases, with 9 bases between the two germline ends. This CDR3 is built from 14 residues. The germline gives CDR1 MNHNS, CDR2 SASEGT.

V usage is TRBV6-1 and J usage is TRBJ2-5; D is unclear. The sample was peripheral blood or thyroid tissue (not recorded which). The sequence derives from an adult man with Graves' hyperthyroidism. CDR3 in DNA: TGTGCCAGCAGTGAACCGCGCAGTCAAGAGACCCAGTACTTC. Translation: CASSEPRSQETQYF.